This entry lists 13 T cell receptor beta chains sequenced from one sample in a study of human T cells and chemical hapten exposure. One entry per CDR3 protein, called by TCRdb with MiXCR from the RACE reads. The table shows about 360,000 distinct CDR3 sequences, with about 4.8% occurring only once. Regarding time point: patch test 1, 2 weeks after DPC sensitization. Specified treatment: therapeutic diphenylcyclopropenone sensitization with weekly scalp DPC. Sequenced material: whole blood, taken in connection with sensitization to the hapten diphenylcyclopropenone (DPC). The source of these receptors is a woman aged 45-60 years with alopecia areata. Some clones in this sample may be carry-over from other donors' samples.

The chain combines TRBV2 with TRBJ2-1; TRBD2 aligns across 10 bases. CDR1 is SNHLY and CDR2 is FYNNEI in the germline V gene. This CDR3 is built from 15 residues. The ends lost 10 bases at V and 9 bases at J; junction bases unmatched: 15. CDR3 nucleotides: TGTGCCACCACCCCGTTGCTAGCGGGGGCGGGTGAGCAGTTCTTC. Amino acids: CATTPLLAGAGEQFF.

At least ten counts were recorded for this clonotype. The chain uses TRBV4-3 and TRBJ2-2; tentative D call: TRBD2 (6 bases). V lost 2 bases to trimming and J lost 2 bases, with 15 bases between them. CDR1 and CDR2 (germline): LGHNA, YSLEER. The CDR3 totals 17 residues. CDR3 region: CASSQMVGSRNTGELFF. In nucleotides, the CDR3 is TGCGCCAGCAGCCAAATGGTCGGGAGCCGCAACACCGGGGAGCTGTTTTTT.

This clonotype was seen more than once but under ten times. V usage is TRBV18 and J usage is TRBJ1-2, with D unclear. The CDR3 contains 13 residues. Germline-derived CDR1 and CDR2 are KGHSH and LQKENI. V lost 2 bases and J 6 bases, leaving 10 bases between the germline ends. The CDR3 protein is CASSPKEFHGYTF. In nucleotides, the CDR3 is TGTGCCAGCTCACCAAAAGAATTCCATGGCTACACCTTC.

The table lists this clonotype with many counts. The rearrangement uses TRBV15 and TRBJ1-1, with D possibly TRBD1 on 6 matching bases. This CDR3 region has 16 residues. Between the trimmed V and J ends, which lost 5 bases and 2 bases, there was a span of 18 bases. The germline V gene has CDR1 LNHNV and CDR2 YYDKDF (reference sequence). CDR3: CATSPGGAVGNTEAFF. Written as DNA, the CDR3 is TGTGCCACCAGCCCCGGGGGGGCGGTGGGTAACACTGAAGCTTTCTTT.

The gene calls are TRBV28 and TRBJ1-5, with TRBD1 matching over 7 bases. Trimming cost V 11 bases and J 5 bases; bases outside gene matches: 9. This CDR3 comprises 13 residues. Germline V lookup: CDR1 MDHEN, CDR2 SYDVKM. The CDR3 nucleotides read TGTGCCGCCGGGGACAGCTGGGATCAGCCCCAGCATTTT. Protein sequence: CAAGDSWDQPQHF. Together with reference TRBV28 and TRBJ1-5, the CDR3 gives the full variable domain: DVKVTQSSRYLVKRTGEKVFLECVQDMDHENMFWYRQDPGLGLRLIYFSYDVKMKEKGDIPEGYSVSREKKERFSLILESASTNQTSMYLCAAGDSWDQPQHFGDGTRLSIL.

This clonotype occurred once. The rearrangement joins TRBV12-3 or TRBV12-4 to TRBJ2-5; D is perhaps TRBD1 or TRBD2 (6 bases each). V was clipped by 2 bases and J by 0 bases, with 16 bases between them. The CDR3 is made up of 17 amino acids. The CDR3 here is CASSLLALRGYQETQYF. The CDR3 region has the DNA TGTGCCAGCAGTTTACTAGCGCTGAGGGGGTACCAAGAGACCCAGTACTTC.

The sample holds many counts of this clonotype. This sequence joins TRBV27 and TRBJ1-1, with D perhaps TRBD1 (5 bases). This CDR3 is 13 amino acids long. CDR1 MNHEY and CDR2 SMNVEV come from the germline V gene (reference sequence). Trimming stripped 4 bases from V and 7 bases from J, with 13 bases between. CDR3 DNA sequence: TGTGCCAGCAGTTGGGAAGGGGCTGGTGAAGCTTTCTTT. It translates to CASSWEGAGEAFF.

At least ten counts were recorded for this clonotype. The rearrangement joins TRBV7-2 to TRBJ2-1; 12 nucleotides match TRBD2. V lost 5 bases, J lost 6 bases, and 5 bases stayed unmatched. Germline loops: CDR1 SGHTA, CDR2 FQGNSA. The CDR3 spans 15 residues. CDR3 amino acids: CASSRTSGTLNEQFF. CDR3 DNA: TGTGCCAGCAGCCGGACTAGCGGGACCCTCAATGAGCAGTTCTTC.

This clonotype occurred many times. V gene TRBV29-1 combines with J gene TRBJ1-5, with 8 bases aligning to TRBD1. Looked up from germline, CDR1 is SQVTM and CDR2 is ANQGSEA. V trimming: 7 bases; J trimming: 1 base; junction bases outside the gene matches: 9. This CDR3 comprises 15 residues. CDR3 sequence reads: CSADGTGGSNQPQHF. CDR3 coding DNA: TGCAGCGCCGACGGGACAGGAGGGAGCAATCAGCCCCAGCATTTT.

This clonotype came up a few times. The genes are TRBV6-2 or TRBV6-3 and TRBJ2-7, with a tentative D call TRBD1 (6 bases). Germline loops: CDR1 MNHEY, CDR2 SVGEGT. The V end lost 2 bases, the J end lost 6 bases, and 14 bases lay between the germline ends. The CDR3 sequence is 14 residues long. The DNA of the CDR3 is TGTGCCAGCAGTTACCCAGGGGCGCATTCCGAGCAGTACTTC. Protein: CASSYPGAHSEQYF.

This clonotype was found a few times. This chain links TRBV12-3 or TRBV12-4 with TRBJ1-2, with D hard to call. There are 12 residues in the CDR3. Trimming shortened V by 4 bases and J by 1 base, and 4 bases separated the two germline ends. The CDR3 nucleotides read TGTGCCAGCAGTTCGAGTAACTATGGCTACACCTTC. Translating gives CASSSSNYGYTF.

A few counts support this clonotype. The CDR3: CASSSSSSGRVYYEQYF. The CDR3 DNA sequence: TGTGCCAGCAGTTCATCCTCCAGCGGGAGGGTTTACTACGAGCAGTACTTC. The chain uses TRBV6-2 or TRBV6-3 and TRBJ2-7; 10 nucleotides line up with TRBD2. The CDR3 consists of 17 residues. J lost 3 bases, V lost 4 bases, and 12 bases had no gene match. CDR1 and CDR2 (germline): MNHEY, SVGEGT.

The V and J genes are TRBV10-3 and TRBJ1-2; 9 bases fit TRBD1. CDR3 length: 15 residues. Germline V lookup: CDR1 ENHRY, CDR2 SYGVKD. J gave up 2 bases and V 7 bases, and 8 bases lay outside the gene matches. CDR3 sequence reads: CAITLGDRANYGYTF. CDR3 sequence (DNA): TGTGCCATCACCTTGGGGGACAGGGCCAACTATGGCTACACCTTC.